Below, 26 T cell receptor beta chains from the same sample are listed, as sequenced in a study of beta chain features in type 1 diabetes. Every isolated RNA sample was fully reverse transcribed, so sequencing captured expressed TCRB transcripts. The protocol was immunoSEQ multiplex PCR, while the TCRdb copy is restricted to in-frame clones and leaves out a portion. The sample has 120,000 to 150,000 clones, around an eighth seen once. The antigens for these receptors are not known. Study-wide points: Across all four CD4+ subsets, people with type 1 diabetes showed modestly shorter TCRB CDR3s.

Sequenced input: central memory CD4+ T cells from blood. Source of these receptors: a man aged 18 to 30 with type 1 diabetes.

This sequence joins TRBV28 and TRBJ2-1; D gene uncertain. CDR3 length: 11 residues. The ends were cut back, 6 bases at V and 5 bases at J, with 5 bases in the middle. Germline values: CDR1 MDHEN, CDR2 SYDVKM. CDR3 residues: CASRANNEQFF. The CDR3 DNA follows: TGTGCCAGCAGGGCCAACAATGAGCAGTTCTTC. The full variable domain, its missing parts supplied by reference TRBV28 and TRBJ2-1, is DVKVTQSSRYLVKRTGEKVFLECVQDMDHENMFWYRQDPGLGLRLIYFSYDVKMKEKGDIPEGYSVSREKKERFSLILESASTNQTSMYLCASRANNEQFFGPGTRLTVL.

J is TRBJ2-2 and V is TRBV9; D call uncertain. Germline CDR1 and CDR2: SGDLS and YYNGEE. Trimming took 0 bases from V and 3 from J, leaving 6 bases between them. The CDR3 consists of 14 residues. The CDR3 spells CASSVVAHTGELFF. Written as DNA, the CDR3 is TGTGCCAGCAGCGTAGTGGCCCACACCGGGGAGCTGTTTTTT.

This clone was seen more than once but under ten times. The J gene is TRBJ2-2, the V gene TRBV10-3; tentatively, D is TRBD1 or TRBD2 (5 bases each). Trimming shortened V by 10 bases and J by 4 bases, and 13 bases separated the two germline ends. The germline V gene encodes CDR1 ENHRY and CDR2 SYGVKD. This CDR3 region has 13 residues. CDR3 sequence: CATRWGTTGELFF. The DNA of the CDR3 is TGTGCCACCCGGTGGGGGACCACCGGGGAGCTGTTTTTT.

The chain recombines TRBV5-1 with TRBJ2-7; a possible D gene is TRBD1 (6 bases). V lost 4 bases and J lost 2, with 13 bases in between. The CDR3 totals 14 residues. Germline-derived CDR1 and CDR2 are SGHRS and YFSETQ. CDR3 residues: CASSLRTATYEQYF. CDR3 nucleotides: TGCGCCAGCAGCCTCCGGACAGCGACCTACGAGCAGTACTTC. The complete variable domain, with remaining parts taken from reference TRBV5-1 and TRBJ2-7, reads KAGVTQTPRYLIKTRGQQVTLSCSPISGHRSVSWYQQTPGQGLQFLFEYFSETQRNKGNFPGRFSGRQFSNSRSEMNVSTLELGDSALYLCASSLRTATYEQYFGPGTRLTVT.

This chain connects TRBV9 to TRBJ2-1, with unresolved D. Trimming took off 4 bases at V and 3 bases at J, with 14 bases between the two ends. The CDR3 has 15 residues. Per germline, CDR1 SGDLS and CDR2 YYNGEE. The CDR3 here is CASSLQTSGYNEQFF. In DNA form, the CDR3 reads TGTGCCAGCAGCCTTCAGACGTCGGGCTACAATGAGCAGTTCTTC.

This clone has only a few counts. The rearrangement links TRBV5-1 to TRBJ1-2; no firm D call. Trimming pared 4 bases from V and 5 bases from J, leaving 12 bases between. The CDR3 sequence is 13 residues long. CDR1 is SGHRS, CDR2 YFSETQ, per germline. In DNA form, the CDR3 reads TGCGCCAGCAGCCGGGATCGTCAATATGGCTACACCTTC. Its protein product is CASSRDRQYGYTF. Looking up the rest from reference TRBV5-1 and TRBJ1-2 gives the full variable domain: KAGVTQTPRYLIKTRGQQVTLSCSPISGHRSVSWYQQTPGQGLQFLFEYFSETQRNKGNFPGRFSGRQFSNSRSEMNVSTLELGDSALYLCASSRDRQYGYTFGSGTRLTVV.

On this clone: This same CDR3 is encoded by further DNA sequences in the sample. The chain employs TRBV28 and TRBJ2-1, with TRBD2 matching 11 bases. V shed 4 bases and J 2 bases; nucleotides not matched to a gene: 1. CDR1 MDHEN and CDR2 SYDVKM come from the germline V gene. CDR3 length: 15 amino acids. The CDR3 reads CASSSSGGPYNEQFF. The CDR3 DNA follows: TGTGCCAGCAGTTCTAGCGGGGGGCCCTACAATGAGCAGTTCTTC.

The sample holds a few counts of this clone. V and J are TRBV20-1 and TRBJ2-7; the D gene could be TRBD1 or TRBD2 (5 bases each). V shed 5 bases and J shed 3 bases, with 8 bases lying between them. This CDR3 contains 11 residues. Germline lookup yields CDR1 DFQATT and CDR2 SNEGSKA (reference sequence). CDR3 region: CSAGDDYEQYF. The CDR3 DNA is TGCAGTGCTGGGGACGACTACGAGCAGTACTTC.

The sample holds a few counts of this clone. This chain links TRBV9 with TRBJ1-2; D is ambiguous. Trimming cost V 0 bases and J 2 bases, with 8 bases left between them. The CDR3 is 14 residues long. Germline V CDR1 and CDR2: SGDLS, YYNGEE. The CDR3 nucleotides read TGTGCCAGCAGCGTAGCTCCCGGAAACTATGGCTACACCTTC. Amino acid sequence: CASSVAPGNYGYTF.

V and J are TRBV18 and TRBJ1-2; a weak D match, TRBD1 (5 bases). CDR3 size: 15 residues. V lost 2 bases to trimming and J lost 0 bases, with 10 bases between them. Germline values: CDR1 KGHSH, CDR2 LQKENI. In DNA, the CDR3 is TGTGCCAGCTCACCAAACCGGGGGACTAACTATGGCTACACCTTC. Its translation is CASSPNRGTNYGYTF. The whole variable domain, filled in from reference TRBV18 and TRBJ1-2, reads NAGVMQNPRHLVRRRGQEARLRCSPMKGHSHVYWYRQLPEEGLKFMVYLQKENIIDESGMPKERFSAEFPKEGPSILRIQQVVRGDSAAYFCASSPNRGTNYGYTFGSGTRLTVV.

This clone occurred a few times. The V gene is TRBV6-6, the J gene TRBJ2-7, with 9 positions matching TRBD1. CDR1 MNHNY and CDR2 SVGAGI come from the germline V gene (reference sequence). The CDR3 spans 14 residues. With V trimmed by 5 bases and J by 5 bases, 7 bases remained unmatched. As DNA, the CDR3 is TGTGCCAGCAGTCGGGACAGGGATCCCGACGAGCAGTACTTC. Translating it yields CASSRDRDPDEQYF.

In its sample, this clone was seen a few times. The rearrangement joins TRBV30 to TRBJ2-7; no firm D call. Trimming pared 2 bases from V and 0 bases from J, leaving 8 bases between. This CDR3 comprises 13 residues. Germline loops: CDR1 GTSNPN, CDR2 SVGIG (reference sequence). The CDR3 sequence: CAWSTPPSYEQYF. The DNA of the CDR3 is TGTGCCTGGAGTACGCCACCCTCCTACGAGCAGTACTTC.

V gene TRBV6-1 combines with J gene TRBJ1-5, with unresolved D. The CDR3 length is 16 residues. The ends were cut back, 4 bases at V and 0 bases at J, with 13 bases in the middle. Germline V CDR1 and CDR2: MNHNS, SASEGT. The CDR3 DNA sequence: TGTGCCAGCAGTGTAACCCTAGCGTATAGCAATCAGCCCCAGCATTTT. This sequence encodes CASSVTLAYSNQPQHF.

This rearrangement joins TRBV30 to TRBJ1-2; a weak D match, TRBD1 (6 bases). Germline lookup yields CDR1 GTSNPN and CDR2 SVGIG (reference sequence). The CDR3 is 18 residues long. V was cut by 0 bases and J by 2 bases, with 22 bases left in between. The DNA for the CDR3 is TGTGCCTGGAGTGTAATTGAGTGGGGTCAGGGGAACAACTATGGCTACACCTTC. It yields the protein CAWSVIEWGQGNNYGYTF.

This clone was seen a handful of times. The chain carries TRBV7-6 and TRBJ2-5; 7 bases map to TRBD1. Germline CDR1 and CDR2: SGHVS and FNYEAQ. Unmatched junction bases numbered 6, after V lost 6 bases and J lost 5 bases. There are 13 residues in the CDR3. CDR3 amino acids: CASSRQGGETQYF. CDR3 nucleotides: TGTGCCAGCAGTCGACAGGGTGGGGAGACCCAGTACTTC.

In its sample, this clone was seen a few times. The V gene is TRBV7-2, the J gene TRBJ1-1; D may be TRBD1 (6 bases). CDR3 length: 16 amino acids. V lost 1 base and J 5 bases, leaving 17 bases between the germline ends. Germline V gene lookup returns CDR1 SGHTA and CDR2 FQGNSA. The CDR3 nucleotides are TGTGCCAGCAGCTTAGGAAGGGACAAGGGTGGTACTGAAGCTTTCTTT. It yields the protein CASSLGRDKGGTEAFF.

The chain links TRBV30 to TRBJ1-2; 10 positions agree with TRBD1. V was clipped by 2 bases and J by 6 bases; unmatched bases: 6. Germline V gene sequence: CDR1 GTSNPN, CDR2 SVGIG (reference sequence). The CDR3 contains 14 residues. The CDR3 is CAWSPPGTGDGYTF. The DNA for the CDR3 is TGTGCCTGGAGTCCACCCGGGACAGGGGATGGCTACACCTTC.

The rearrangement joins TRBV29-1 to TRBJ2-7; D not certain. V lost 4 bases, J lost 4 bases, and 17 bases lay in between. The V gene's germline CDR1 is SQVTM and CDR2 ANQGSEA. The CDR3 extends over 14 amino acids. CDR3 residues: CSVAETSGSYEQYF. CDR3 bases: TGCAGCGTTGCCGAGACCTCAGGATCTTACGAGCAGTACTTC.

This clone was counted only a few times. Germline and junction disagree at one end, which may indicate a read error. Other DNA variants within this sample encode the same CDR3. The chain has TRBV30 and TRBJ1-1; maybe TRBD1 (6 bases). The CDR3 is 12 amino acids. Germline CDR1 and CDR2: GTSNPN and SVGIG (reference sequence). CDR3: CAWNRESTEAFF. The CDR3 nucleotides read TGTGCCTGGAACAGGGAGAGCACTGAAGCCTTCTTT.

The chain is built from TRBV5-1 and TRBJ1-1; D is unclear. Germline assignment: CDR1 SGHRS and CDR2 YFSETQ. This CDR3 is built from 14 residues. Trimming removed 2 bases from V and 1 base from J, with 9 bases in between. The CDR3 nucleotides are TGCGCCAGCAGCTTACCCGCCGCGAACACTGAAGCTTTCTTT. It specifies CASSLPAANTEAFF.

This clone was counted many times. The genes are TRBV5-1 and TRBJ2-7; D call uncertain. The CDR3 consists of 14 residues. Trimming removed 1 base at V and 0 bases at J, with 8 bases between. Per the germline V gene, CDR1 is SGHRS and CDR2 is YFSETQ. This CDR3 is CASSLSWNSYEQYF. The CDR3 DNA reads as TGCGCCAGCAGCTTGTCTTGGAACTCCTACGAGCAGTACTTC.

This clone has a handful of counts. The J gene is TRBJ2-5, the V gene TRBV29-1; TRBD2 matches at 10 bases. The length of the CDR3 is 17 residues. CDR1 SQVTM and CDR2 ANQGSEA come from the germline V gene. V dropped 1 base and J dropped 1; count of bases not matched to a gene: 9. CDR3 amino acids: CSVEASGGPYFQETQYF. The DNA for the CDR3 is TGCAGCGTTGAAGCTAGCGGGGGCCCCTACTTCCAAGAGACCCAGTACTTC. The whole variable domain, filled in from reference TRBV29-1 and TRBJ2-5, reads SAVISQKPSRDICQRGTSLTIQCQVDSQVTMMFWYRQQPGQSLTLIATANQGSEATYESGFVIDKFPISRPNLTFSTLTVSNMSPEDSSIYLCSVEASGGPYFQETQYFGPGTRLLVL.

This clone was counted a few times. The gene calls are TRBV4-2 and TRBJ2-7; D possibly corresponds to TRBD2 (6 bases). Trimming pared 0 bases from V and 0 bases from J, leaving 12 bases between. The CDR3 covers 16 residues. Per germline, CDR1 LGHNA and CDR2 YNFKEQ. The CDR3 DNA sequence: TGTGCCAGCAGCCAAGAGGCCCCGGGGGACTCCTACGAGCAGTACTTC. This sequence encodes CASSQEAPGDSYEQYF.

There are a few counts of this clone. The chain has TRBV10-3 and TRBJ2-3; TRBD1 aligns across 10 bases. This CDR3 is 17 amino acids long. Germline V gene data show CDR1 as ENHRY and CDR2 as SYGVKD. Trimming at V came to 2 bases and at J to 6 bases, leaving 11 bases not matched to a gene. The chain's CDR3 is CAISEPSKTGGYDTQYF. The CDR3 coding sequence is TGTGCCATCAGTGAGCCCTCAAAGACAGGGGGCTACGATACGCAGTATTTT.

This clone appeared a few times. In DNA, the CDR3 is TGTGCCATCAGTACCGGGACCGAGGGGGGCACAGATACGCAGTATTTT. This codes for CAISTGTEGGTDTQYF. This chain joins TRBV10-3 and TRBJ2-3, with D possibly TRBD1 on 6 matching bases. V shed 5 bases and J shed 1 base, with 16 bases lying between them. Germline CDR1 ENHRY, CDR2 SYGVKD. The CDR3 is 16 amino acids.

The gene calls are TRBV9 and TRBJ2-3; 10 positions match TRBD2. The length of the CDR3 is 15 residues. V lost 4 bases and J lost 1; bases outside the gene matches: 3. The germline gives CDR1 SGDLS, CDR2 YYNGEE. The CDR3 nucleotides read TGTGCCAGCAGCTCTCTAGCGGGGGGCACAGATACGCAGTATTTT. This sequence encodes CASSSLAGGTDTQYF. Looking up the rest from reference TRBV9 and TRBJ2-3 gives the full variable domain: DSGVTQTPKHLITATGQRVTLRCSPRSGDLSVYWYQQSLDQGLQFLIQYYNGEERAKGNILERFSAQQFPDLHSELNLSSLELGDSALYFCASSSLAGGTDTQYFGPGTRLTVL.